The 26 T cell receptor beta chains in this list originate from one sample, sequenced in a study of Ad26.COV2.S vaccination and SARS-CoV-2 variants. Documented treatment: around 19 received Ad26.COV2.S at low or high dose, single or two shots; several received placebo; per-sample allocation not given. The samples were gathered on day 63 after the first injection of vaccine or placebo. The assay was immunoSEQ multiplex PCR, and TCRdb's table has in-frame clones only and misses some. The data hold some 330,000 clones, with about 90% observed a single time. The sequenced sample was peripheral blood, obtained in a trial of Ad26.COV2.S vaccine versus placebo. The receptors here all came from a person between 18 and 65 years old who received the Ad26.COV2.S COVID-19 vaccine or a placebo.

The CDR3 bases are TGCGCCAGCAGCTTGGATAGAGAGAGGAACACTGAAGCTTTCTTT. The encoded protein is CASSLDRERNTEAFF. This chain uses TRBV5-1 with TRBJ1-1, with no clear D. In germline, CDR1 is SGHRS, CDR2 YFSETQ. With 0 bases removed from V and 1 base from J, the gap between germline ends came to 10 bases. CDR3 length: 15 residues.

This clone was recorded only once. This rearrangement joins TRBV6-5 to TRBJ1-1, with D perhaps matching TRBD1 (6 bases). The CDR3 is made up of 11 amino acids. Germline V gene sequence: CDR1 MNHEY, CDR2 SVGAGI. V was cut by 8 bases and J by 9 bases, with 13 bases left in between. The CDR3 reads CASVEGGQAFF. The CDR3 DNA reads as TGTGCCAGCGTGGAGGGGGGTCAAGCTTTCTTT.

This chain links TRBV10-1 with TRBJ2-2; D may be TRBD2 (5 bases). V was trimmed by 2 bases and J by 6 bases, leaving 10 bases between them. Germline V gene sequence: CDR1 WNHNN, CDR2 SYGVQD (reference sequence). CDR3 length: 14 amino acids. The CDR3 DNA reads as TGCGCCAGCAGTGAGGGAGGAATGGCCGGGGAGCTGTTTTTT. Protein: CASSEGGMAGELFF.

Comment on this clone: Other DNA sequences within the sample encode an identical CDR3. This sequence joins TRBV7-2 and TRBJ1-5; D possibly corresponds to TRBD1 (6 bases). Germline V gives CDR1 SGHTA, CDR2 FQGNSA. This CDR3 region has 15 residues. The V and J ends lost 9 bases and 3 bases respectively, with 18 bases between them. The CDR3 region is CASSPGAVYNQPQHF. The CDR3 DNA reads as TGTGCCAGTAGCCCAGGGGCAGTTTACAATCAGCCCCAGCATTTT.

The sample holds one count of this clone. The chain joins TRBV30 to TRBJ1-1; the D gene is possibly TRBD1 (6 bases). Germline V lookup: CDR1 GTSNPN, CDR2 SVGIG (reference sequence). There are 15 residues in the CDR3. Trimming took 3 bases from V and 10 from J, leaving 24 bases between them. This CDR3 is CAWSERTVGRRGAFF. The DNA for the CDR3 is TGTGCCTGGAGCGAAAGGACAGTGGGCCGAAGAGGAGCTTTCTTT.

The V and J genes are TRBV6-5 and TRBJ1-5; tentative D call: TRBD1 (5 bases). The CDR3 extends over 16 amino acids. Germline V lookup: CDR1 MNHEY, CDR2 SVGAGI. The ends were cut back, 2 bases at V and 6 bases at J, with 17 bases in the middle. Written as DNA, the CDR3 is TGTGCCAGCAGTTACGCCTTTGGACCTGGGGGTCAGCCCCAGCATTTT. This gives the protein CASSYAFGPGGQPQHF.

This chain joins TRBV5-1 and TRBJ2-3; D is possibly TRBD1 (8 bases). CDR1 and CDR2 (germline): SGHRS, YFSETQ. The CDR3 runs 15 residues. The ends were cut back, 4 bases at V and 5 bases at J, with 17 bases in the middle. The CDR3: CASSPGGTGVDTQYF. The CDR3 coding sequence is TGCGCCAGCAGCCCCGGGGGGACAGGAGTAGATACGCAGTATTTT.

The count of this clone is one. This chain uses TRBV29-1 with TRBJ1-1; D remains ambiguous. This CDR3 is 15 amino acids long. Per the germline V gene, CDR1 is SQVTM and CDR2 is ANQGSEA. The V gene lost 2 bases and the J gene lost 6 bases, with 19 bases spanning the gap. DNA for the CDR3: TGCAGCGTTGAAAGGCGAGGGTTGGGGAATCCTGAAGCTTTCTTT. Protein: CSVERRGLGNPEAFF.

In regard to this clone: In the same sample, other DNA sequences code for this CDR3. The V gene is TRBV18, the J gene TRBJ1-6, with D tentatively TRBD1 (5 bases). CDR1 is KGHSH and CDR2 is LQKENI in the germline V gene. The V gene lost 2 bases and the J gene lost 13 bases, with 6 bases spanning the gap. The CDR3 spans 11 residues. CDR3 region: CASSPGGPLHF. The CDR3 coding sequence is TGTGCCAGCTCACCAGGGGGGCCCCTCCACTTT.

The V call is TRBV15, the J call TRBJ2-7; perhaps TRBD1 as D (5 bases). The CDR3 has 13 residues. Trimming took off 3 bases at V and 4 bases at J, with 10 bases between the two ends. The germline V gene has CDR1 LNHNV and CDR2 YYDKDF (reference sequence). The CDR3 nucleotides are TGTGCCACCAGCAGGCCCCCAGGGTACGAGCAGTACGTC. Protein: CATSRPPGYEQYV.

The rearrangement links TRBV27 to TRBJ2-2, with D unresolved. V lost 5 bases and J 4 bases, leaving 14 bases between the germline ends. The CDR3 has 15 amino acids. CDR1 and CDR2 (germline): MNHEY, SMNVEV (reference sequence). The CDR3: CASSPSSTGTGELFF. The CDR3, as DNA: TGTGCCAGCAGTCCCAGCTCGACGGGCACCGGGGAGCTGTTTTTT.

The DNA for the CDR3 is TGTGCCAGCAGAGACGTAGCGGGGAGTCCCTACAATGAGCAGTTCTTC. This sequence encodes CASRDVAGSPYNEQFF. This sequence joins TRBV2 and TRBJ2-1, with TRBD2 matching over 8 bases. J lost 2 bases, V lost 6 bases, and 9 bases had no gene match. The CDR3 spans 16 residues. The germline V gene encodes CDR1 SNHLY and CDR2 FYNNEI.

The chain recombines TRBV4-3 with TRBJ2-2, with a tentative D call TRBD2 (6 bases). CDR3 size: 16 residues. Trimming removed 0 bases at V and 4 bases at J, with 12 bases between. Germline CDR1 and CDR2: LGHNA and YSLEER. As DNA, the CDR3 is TGCGCCAGCAGCCAAGATCGGGGGTGGAGCACCGGGGAGCTGTTTTTT. Protein product: CASSQDRGWSTGELFF.

The V and J genes are TRBV9 and TRBJ2-5; 11 bases are shared with TRBD2. The CDR3 consists of 16 residues. Unmatched junction bases numbered 5, after V lost 2 bases and J lost 2 bases. Germline values: CDR1 SGDLS, CDR2 YYNGEE. The DNA of the CDR3 is TGTGCCAGCAGCGTGTCGACTAGCGGGGAGCAAGAGACCCAGTACTTC. This sequence encodes CASSVSTSGEQETQYF.

This clone was seen a handful of times. V gene TRBV27 combines with J gene TRBJ1-1; 10 bases are a match to TRBD1. In germline, CDR1 is MNHEY, CDR2 SMNVEV (reference sequence). Trimming at V came to 8 bases and at J to 1 base, leaving 4 bases not matched to a gene. This CDR3 region has 14 residues. CDR3: CASWGTGANTEAFF. In DNA, the CDR3 is TGTGCCAGCTGGGGGACAGGGGCGAACACTGAAGCTTTCTTT.

The chain carries TRBV29-1 and TRBJ2-1; the D is unclear. This CDR3 comprises 11 residues. Germline loops: CDR1 SQVTM, CDR2 ANQGSEA. Trimming removed 7 bases at V and 3 bases at J, with 7 bases between. CDR3 DNA sequence: TGCAGCGCTGACATCTACAATGAGCAGTTCTTC. Its protein is CSADIYNEQFF.

The V and J genes are TRBV27 and TRBJ2-1, with 8 positions matching TRBD2. The germline V gene encodes CDR1 MNHEY and CDR2 SMNVEV (reference sequence). Trimming at V came to 7 bases and at J to 6 bases, leaving 8 bases not matched to a gene. The CDR3 consists of 14 residues. The CDR3 coding sequence is TGTGCCAGCACCGAAACGGGGGGGAGCAATGAGCAGTTCTTC. Its translation is CASTETGGSNEQFF.

CDR3 sequence (DNA): TGTGCCAGTAGCTTAGGATTCCGGGTGGAGCAGTTCTTC. Protein: CASSLGFRVEQFF. The chain combines TRBV19 with TRBJ2-1, with D unresolved. CDR1 and CDR2 (germline): LNHDA, SQIVND (reference sequence). V lost 6 bases and J 10 bases, leaving 16 bases between the germline ends. The CDR3 runs to 13 residues. The variable domain in full, completed from reference TRBV19 and TRBJ2-1, reads DGGITQSPKYLFRKEGQNVTLSCEQNLNHDAMYWYRQDPGQGLRLIYYSQIVNDFQKGDIAEGYSVSREKKESFPLTVTSAQKNPTAFYLCASSLGFRVEQFFGPGTRLTVL.

This clone has just one count. The identical CDR3 is also encoded by other nucleotide sequences in the sample. The chain joins TRBV6-4 to TRBJ1-2; 8 bases are a match to TRBD1. Germline V gene sequence: CDR1 MRHNA, CDR2 SNTAGT. The CDR3 has 13 residues. Losses at the gene ends were 6 bases for V and 4 bases for J; bases not matched to a gene: 4. This CDR3 is CASSEGQGYGYTF. For the CDR3, the DNA is TGTGCCAGCAGCGAAGGACAGGGCTATGGCTACACCTTC.

The chain uses TRBV6-6 and TRBJ1-1; D remains ambiguous. With 2 bases removed from V and 0 bases from J, the gap between germline ends came to 7 bases. This CDR3 spans 14 amino acids. The V gene's germline CDR1 is MNHNY and CDR2 SVGAGI (reference sequence). CDR3 coding DNA: TGTGCCAGCAGTTACGGGCCCATGAACACTGAAGCTTTCTTT. Encoded protein: CASSYGPMNTEAFF.

The rearrangement joins TRBV30 to TRBJ2-2; D uncertain. V lost 5 bases and J 8 bases, leaving 6 bases between the germline ends. Germline values: CDR1 GTSNPN, CDR2 SVGIG (reference sequence). There are 10 residues in the CDR3. This chain's CDR3 is CAWHQGELFF. The CDR3 nucleotides are TGTGCCTGGCACCAGGGGGAGCTGTTTTTT. The full variable domain, completed using reference TRBV30 and TRBJ2-2, is SQTIHQWPATLVQPVGSPLSLECTVEGTSNPNLYWYRQAAGRGLQLLFYSVGIGQISSEVPQNLSASRPQDRQFILSSKKLLLSDSGFYLCAWHQGELFFGEGSRLTVL.

CDR3 sequence reads: CASSLQLNYGYTF. The CDR3 DNA is TGTGCCAGCAGCCTTCAGCTTAACTATGGCTACACCTTC. V usage is TRBV2 and J usage is TRBJ1-2; D remains unclear. The germline gives CDR1 SNHLY, CDR2 FYNNEI. The CDR3 loop spans 13 amino acids. V was pared by 6 bases and J by 1 base, with 9 bases between.

This clone is a singleton in its sample. The gene calls are TRBV7-2 and TRBJ2-5, with 12 bases matching TRBD2. Germline values: CDR1 SGHTA, CDR2 FQGNSA. V dropped 5 bases and J dropped 5; count of bases not matched to a gene: 6. The CDR3 sequence is 15 residues long. The CDR3 DNA reads as TGTGCCAGCAGCCCGCGGACTAGCGGGATGGAGACCCAGTACTTC. It specifies CASSPRTSGMETQYF.

The rearrangement links TRBV7-9 to TRBJ2-2, with D hard to call. Per the germline V gene, CDR1 is SEHNR and CDR2 is FQNEAQ (reference sequence). There are 12 residues in the CDR3. V dropped 2 bases and J dropped 3 bases, with 1 base sitting between them. The CDR3 spells CASSLYTGELFF. Written as DNA, the CDR3 is TGTGCCAGCAGCTTATACACCGGGGAGCTGTTTTTT.

This chain uses TRBV5-1 with TRBJ1-5, with D uncertain. Germline V gene lookup returns CDR1 SGHRS and CDR2 YFSETQ. Trimming left V 0 bases short and J 0 bases short, with 7 bases between. The CDR3 is 15 amino acids. The CDR3, as DNA: TGCGCCAGCAGCTTGGACAGCTATAGCAATCAGCCCCAGCATTTT. Protein product: CASSLDSYSNQPQHF.

This rearrangement joins TRBV15 to TRBJ2-1; D is possibly TRBD2 (6 bases). The CDR3 is 13 amino acids. Per the germline V gene, CDR1 is LNHNV and CDR2 is YYDKDF (reference sequence). V was trimmed by 2 bases and J by 8 bases, leaving 10 bases between them. The CDR3 region has the DNA TGTGCCACCAGCAGAACCTGGGGGGATGAGCAGTTCTTC. Translated: CATSRTWGDEQFF.